Sequencing of this TCR beta chain was carried out in a study of blood T cell repertoires in COVID-19. Turning to the study itself: Italy, Spain and the United States were the sources of the convalescent and acute COVID-19 samples. PBMCs, B-cell-depleted T cells, or T cells were the source of the cDNA or gDNA that made up the material.

There are 17 residues in the CDR3. Germline V gene data show CDR1 as LNHNV and CDR2 as YYDKDF (reference sequence). J lost 7 bases, V lost 4 bases, and 13 bases had no gene match. In the authors' workflow: Estimation of nucleated cell counts was performed using reference gene primer amplification. The method was immunoSEQ multiplex PCR; TCRdb's version includes in-frame clones alone and lacks a portion of them. V and J calls and clone size are those listed in that table; D and trimming were worked out from the DNA. The sample records around 110,000 clones, approximately 90% being singletons. The source material was peripheral blood. The chain recombines TRBV15 with TRBJ2-1, with TRBD2 matching 10 bases. The receptor's source is a woman aged 25 to 45 with acute or convalescent COVID-19. Written as DNA, the CDR3 is TGTGCCACCAGCAAGGTGTTACTAGCGGGATTTAGAAATGAGCAGTTCTTC. It codes for CATSKVLLAGFRNEQFF.